Sequencing of this T cell receptor beta chain was carried out in a study of PD-1 blockade in classical Hodgkin lymphoma. Study context: Patients had nivolumab dosed at 3 mg/kg, delivered intravenously every 2 weeks.

Each patient experienced a relapse that followed autologous stem cell transplantation, and brentuximab vedotin exposure varied. The method was immunoSEQ multiplex PCR; TCRdb's version includes in-frame clones alone and lacks a portion of them. The sample shows approximately 43,000 clones, around 87% of them seen only once. Study-wide results and limits: Reported baseline diversity: healthy donors highest, relapsed/refractory patients lowest. No one has yet defined what causes the repertoire differences, which may be disease activity or prior therapy.

With regard to this clone: Its antigen is currently unknown.

This clonotype was obtained from a human donor with classical Hodgkin lymphoma. The specimen comprised peripheral blood mononuclear cells (PBMCs), sampled before the second cycle of nivolumab.

The CDR3 bases are TGTGCCAGCAGTGAAGCGCGTCCGGGTAGGGCGGTACATATTTACAATGAGCAGTTCTTC. Its protein is CASSEARPGRAVHIYNEQFF. This chain joins TRBV2 and TRBJ2-1, with D hard to call. Germline lookup yields CDR1 SNHLY and CDR2 FYNNEI. This CDR3 spans 20 amino acids. V was cut by 0 bases and J by 4 bases, with 25 bases left in between.